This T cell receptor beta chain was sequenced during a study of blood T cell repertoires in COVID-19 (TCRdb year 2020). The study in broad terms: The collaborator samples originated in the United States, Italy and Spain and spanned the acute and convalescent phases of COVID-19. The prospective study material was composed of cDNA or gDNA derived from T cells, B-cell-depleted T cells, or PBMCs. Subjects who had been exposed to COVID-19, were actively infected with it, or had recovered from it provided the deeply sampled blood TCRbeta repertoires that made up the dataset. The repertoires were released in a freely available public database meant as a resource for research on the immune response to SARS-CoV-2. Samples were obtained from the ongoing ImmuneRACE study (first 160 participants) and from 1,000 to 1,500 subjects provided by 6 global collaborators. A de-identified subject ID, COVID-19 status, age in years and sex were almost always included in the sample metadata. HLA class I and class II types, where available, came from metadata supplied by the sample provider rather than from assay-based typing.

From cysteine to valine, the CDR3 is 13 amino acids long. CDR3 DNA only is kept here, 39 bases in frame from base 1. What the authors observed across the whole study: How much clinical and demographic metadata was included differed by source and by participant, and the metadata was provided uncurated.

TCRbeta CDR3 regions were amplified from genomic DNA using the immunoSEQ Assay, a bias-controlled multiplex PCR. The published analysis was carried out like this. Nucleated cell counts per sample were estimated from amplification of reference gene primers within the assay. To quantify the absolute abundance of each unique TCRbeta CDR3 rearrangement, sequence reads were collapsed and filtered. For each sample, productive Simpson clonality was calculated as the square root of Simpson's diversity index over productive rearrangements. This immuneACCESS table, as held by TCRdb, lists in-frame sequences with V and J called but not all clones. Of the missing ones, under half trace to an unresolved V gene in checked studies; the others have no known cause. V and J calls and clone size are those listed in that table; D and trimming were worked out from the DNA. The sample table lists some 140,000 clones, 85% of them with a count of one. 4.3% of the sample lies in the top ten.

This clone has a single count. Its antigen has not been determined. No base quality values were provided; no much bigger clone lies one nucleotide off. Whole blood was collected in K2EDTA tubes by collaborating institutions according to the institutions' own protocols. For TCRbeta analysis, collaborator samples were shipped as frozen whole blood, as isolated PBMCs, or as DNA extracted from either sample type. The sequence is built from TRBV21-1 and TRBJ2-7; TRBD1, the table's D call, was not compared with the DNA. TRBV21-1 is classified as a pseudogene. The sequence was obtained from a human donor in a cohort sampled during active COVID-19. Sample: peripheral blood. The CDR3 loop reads CASSSLGHYEQYV. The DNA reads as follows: TGTGCCAGCAGCTCCCTCGGACACTACGAGCAGTACGTC.